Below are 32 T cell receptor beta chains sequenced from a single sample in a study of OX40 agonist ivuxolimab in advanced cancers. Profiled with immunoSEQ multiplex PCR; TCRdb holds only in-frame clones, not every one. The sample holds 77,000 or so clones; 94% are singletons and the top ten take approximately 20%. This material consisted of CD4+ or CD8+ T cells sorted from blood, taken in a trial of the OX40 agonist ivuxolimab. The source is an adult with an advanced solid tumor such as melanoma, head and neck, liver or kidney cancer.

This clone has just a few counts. CDR3 in amino acids: CASSQGSSAADEQYF. Written as DNA, the CDR3 is TGTGCCAGCAGCCAAGGATCTAGCGCCGCGGACGAGCAGTACTTC. The V gene is TRBV4-2, the J gene TRBJ2-7, with D maybe TRBD2 (6 bases). CDR1 LGHNA and CDR2 YNFKEQ come from the germline V gene. This CDR3 comprises 15 residues. V gave up 1 base and J gave up 5 bases, with 15 bases separating them.

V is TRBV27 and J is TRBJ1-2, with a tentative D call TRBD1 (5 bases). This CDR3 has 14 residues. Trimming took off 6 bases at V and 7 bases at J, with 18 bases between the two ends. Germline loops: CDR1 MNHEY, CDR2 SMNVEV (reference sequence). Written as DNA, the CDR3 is TGTGCCAGCAGACCAGCAGGGAATGTATTTGGCTACACCTTC. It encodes CASRPAGNVFGYTF.

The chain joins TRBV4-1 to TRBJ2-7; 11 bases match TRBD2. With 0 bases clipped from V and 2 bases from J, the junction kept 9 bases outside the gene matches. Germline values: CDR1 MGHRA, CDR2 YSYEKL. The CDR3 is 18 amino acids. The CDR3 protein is CASSQDEIAGGLTYEQYF. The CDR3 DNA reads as TGCGCCAGCAGCCAAGATGAAATAGCGGGGGGGCTAACCTACGAGCAGTACTTC.

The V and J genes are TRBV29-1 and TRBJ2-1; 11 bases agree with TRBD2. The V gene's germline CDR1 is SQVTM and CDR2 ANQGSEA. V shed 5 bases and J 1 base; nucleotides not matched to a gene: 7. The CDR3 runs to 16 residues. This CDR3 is CSVLLAGGPSYNEQFF. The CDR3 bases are TGCAGCGTTCTTTTAGCGGGAGGGCCATCCTACAATGAGCAGTTCTTC.

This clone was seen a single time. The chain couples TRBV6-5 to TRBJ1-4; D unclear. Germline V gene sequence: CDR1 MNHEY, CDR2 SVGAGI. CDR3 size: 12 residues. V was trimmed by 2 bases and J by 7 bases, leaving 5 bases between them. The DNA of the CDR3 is TGTGCCAGCAGTTACGGAGGTGAAAAACTGTTTTTT. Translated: CASSYGGEKLFF.

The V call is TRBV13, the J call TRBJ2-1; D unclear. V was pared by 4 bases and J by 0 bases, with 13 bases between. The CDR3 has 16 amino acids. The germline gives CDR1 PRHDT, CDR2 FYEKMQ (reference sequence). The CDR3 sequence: CASSSPLLSSYNEQFF. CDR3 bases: TGTGCCAGCAGCTCCCCGCTGCTTAGCTCCTACAATGAGCAGTTCTTC.

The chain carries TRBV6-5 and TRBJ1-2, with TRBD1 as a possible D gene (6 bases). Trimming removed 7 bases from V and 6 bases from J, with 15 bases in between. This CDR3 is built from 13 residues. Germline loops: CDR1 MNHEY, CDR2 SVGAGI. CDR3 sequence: CASTRTYRDGYTF. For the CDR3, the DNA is TGTGCCAGCACCCGAACCTACAGGGATGGCTACACCTTC.

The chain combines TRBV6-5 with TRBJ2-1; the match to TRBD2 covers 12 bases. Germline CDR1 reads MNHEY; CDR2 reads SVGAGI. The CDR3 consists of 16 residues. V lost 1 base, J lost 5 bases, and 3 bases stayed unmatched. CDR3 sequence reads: CASSYWRLAGDNEQFF. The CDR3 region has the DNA TGTGCCAGCAGTTACTGGAGACTAGCGGGGGACAATGAGCAGTTCTTC.

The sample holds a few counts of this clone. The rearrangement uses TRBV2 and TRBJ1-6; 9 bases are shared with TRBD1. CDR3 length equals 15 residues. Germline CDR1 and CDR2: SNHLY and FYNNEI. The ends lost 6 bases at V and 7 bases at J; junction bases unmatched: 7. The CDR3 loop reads CASREGTGNNSPLHF. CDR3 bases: TGTGCCAGCAGGGAGGGGACAGGGAACAATTCACCCCTCCACTTT.

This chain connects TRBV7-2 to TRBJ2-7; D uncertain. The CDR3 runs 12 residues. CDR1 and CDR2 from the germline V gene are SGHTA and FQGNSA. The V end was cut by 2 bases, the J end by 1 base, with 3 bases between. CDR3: CASSLQSYEQYF. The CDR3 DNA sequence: TGTGCCAGCAGCTTACAGTCCTACGAGCAGTACTTC.

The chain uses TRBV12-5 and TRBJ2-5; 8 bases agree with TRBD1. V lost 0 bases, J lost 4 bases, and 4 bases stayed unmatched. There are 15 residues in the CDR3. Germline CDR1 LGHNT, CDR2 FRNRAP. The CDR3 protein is CASGLVQGGGETQYF. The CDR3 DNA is TGTGCTAGTGGTTTGGTACAGGGGGGCGGAGAGACCCAGTACTTC.

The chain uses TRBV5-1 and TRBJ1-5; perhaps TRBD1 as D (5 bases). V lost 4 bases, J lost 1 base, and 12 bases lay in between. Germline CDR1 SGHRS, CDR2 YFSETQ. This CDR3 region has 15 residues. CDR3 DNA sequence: TGCGCCAGCAGCCCCGGCAACAGGAGCAATCAGCCCCAGCATTTT. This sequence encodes CASSPGNRSNQPQHF.

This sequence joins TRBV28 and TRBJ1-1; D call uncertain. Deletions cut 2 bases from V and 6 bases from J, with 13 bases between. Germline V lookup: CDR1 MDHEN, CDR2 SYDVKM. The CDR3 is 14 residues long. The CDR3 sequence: CASSLRLGGAEAFF. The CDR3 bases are TGTGCCAGCAGTTTAAGACTGGGAGGCGCTGAAGCTTTCTTT.

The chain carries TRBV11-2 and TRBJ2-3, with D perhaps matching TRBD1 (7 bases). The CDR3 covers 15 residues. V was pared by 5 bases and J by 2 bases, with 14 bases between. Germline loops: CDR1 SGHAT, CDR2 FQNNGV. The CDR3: CASSGGDSYTDTQYF. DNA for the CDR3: TGTGCCAGCAGCGGAGGGGACAGCTACACAGATACGCAGTATTTT.

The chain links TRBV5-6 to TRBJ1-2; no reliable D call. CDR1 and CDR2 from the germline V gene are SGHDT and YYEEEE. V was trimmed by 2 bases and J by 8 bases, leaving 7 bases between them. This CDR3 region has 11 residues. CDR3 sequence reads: CASSFFGGYTF. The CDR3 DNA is TGTGCCAGCAGCTTCTTTGGAGGCTACACCTTC.

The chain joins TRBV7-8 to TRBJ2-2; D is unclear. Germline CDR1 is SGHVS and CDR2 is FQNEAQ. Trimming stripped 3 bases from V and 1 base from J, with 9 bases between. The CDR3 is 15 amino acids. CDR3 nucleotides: TGTGCCAGCAGCTTGCCCCCCCTGAACACCGGGGAGCTGTTTTTT. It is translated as CASSLPPLNTGELFF.

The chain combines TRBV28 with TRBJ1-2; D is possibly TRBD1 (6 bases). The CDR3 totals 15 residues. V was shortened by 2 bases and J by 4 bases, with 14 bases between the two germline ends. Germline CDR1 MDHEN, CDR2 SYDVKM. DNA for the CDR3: TGTGCCAGCAGTTTAGGGGAACAGGGCCGCTATGGCTACACCTTC. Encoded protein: CASSLGEQGRYGYTF.

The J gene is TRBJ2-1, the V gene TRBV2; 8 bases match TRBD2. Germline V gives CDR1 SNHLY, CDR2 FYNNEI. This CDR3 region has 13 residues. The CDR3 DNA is TGTGCTTCACCAGCGGGAGTTAGAAATGAGCAGTTCTTC. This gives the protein CASPAGVRNEQFF.

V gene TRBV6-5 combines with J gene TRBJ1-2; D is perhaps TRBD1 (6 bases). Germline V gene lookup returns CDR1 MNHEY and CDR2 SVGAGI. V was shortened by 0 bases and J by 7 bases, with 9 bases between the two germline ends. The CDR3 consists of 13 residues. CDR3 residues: CASSYSRTAGYTF. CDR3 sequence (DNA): TGTGCCAGCAGTTACTCGAGGACAGCTGGCTACACCTTC.

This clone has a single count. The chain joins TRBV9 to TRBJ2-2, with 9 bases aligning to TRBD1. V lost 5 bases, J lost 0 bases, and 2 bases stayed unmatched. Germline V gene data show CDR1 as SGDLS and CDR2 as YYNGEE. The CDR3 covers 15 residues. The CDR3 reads CASSTGGSNTGELFF. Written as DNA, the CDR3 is TGTGCCAGCAGTACAGGGGGCTCGAACACCGGGGAGCTGTTTTTT.

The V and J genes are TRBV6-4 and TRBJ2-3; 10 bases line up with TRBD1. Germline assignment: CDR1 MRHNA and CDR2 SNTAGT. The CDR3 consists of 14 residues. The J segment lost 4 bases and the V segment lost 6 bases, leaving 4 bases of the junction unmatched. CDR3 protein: CASSSGQGADTQYF. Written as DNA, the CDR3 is TGTGCCAGCAGCTCCGGACAGGGGGCAGATACGCAGTATTTT.

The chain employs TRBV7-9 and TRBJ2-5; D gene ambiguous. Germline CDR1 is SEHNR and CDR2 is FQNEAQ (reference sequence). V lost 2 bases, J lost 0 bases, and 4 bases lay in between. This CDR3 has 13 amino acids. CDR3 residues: CASSLFDQETQYF. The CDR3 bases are TGTGCCAGCAGCTTATTTGACCAAGAGACCCAGTACTTC.

The CDR3, as DNA: TGTGCCAGCAGCTTAGCGGGCGGGTCGAACACCGGGGAGCTGTTTTTT. The encoded protein is CASSLAGGSNTGELFF. The gene calls are TRBV7-9 and TRBJ2-2; D perhaps matches TRBD2 (5 bases). Germline assignment: CDR1 SEHNR and CDR2 FQNEAQ (reference sequence). V lost 0 bases and J lost 0, with 8 bases in between. The CDR3 totals 16 residues.

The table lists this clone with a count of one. The CDR3 sequence: CASSTRPRGNEKLFF. CDR3 nucleotides: TGTGCCAGCAGCACCCGGCCGCGGGGCAATGAAAAACTGTTTTTT. V is TRBV7-2 and J is TRBJ1-4; D possibly corresponds to TRBD1 (5 bases). Trimming stripped 5 bases from V and 5 bases from J, with 15 bases between. The V gene's germline CDR1 is SGHTA and CDR2 FQGNSA. There are 15 residues in the CDR3.

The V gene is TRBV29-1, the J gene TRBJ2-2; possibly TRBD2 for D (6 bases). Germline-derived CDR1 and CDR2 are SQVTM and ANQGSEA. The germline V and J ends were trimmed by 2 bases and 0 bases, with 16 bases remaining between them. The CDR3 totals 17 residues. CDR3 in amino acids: CSVETSLATTNTGELFF. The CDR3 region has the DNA TGCAGCGTTGAAACTTCCCTAGCGACCACGAACACCGGGGAGCTGTTTTTT.

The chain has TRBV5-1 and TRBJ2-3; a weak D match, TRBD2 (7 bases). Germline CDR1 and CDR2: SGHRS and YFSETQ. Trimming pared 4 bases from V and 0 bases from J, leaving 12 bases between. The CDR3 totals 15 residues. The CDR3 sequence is CASSAGGGSTDTQYF. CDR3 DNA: TGCGCCAGCAGCGCCGGCGGGGGCAGCACAGATACGCAGTATTTT.

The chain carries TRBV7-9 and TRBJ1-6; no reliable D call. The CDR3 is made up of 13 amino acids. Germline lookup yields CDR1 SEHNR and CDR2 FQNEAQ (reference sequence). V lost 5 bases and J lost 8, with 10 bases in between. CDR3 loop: CASSPARDSPLHF. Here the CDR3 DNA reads TGTGCCAGCAGCCCGGCGAGGGATTCACCCCTCCACTTT.

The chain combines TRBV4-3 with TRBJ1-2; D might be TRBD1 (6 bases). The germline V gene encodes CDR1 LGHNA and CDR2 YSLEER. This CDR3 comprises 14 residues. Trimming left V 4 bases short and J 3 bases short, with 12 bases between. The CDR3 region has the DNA TGCGCCAGCAGCCCGCACAGGGATCACTATGGCTACACCTTC. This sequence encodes CASSPHRDHYGYTF.

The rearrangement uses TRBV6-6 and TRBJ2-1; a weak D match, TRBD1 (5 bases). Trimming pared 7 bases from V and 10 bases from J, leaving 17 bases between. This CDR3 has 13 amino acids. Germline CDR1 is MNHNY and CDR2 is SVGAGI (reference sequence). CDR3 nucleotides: TGTGCCAGCATACTGGGTCGGGCAGGGGAGCAGTTCTTC. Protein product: CASILGRAGEQFF.

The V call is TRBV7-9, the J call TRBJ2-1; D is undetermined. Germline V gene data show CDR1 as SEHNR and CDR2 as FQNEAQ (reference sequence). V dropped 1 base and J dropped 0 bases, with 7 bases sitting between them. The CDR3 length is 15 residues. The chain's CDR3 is CASSLEWSSYNEQFF. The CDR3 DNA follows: TGTGCCAGCAGCTTAGAGTGGAGCTCCTACAATGAGCAGTTCTTC.

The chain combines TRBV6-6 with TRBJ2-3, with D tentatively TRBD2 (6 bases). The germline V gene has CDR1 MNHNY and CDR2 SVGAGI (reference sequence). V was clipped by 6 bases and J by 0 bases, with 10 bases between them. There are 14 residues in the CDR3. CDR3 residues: CASREGRSTDTQYF. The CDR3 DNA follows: TGTGCCAGCAGGGAGGGCAGGAGCACAGATACGCAGTATTTT.

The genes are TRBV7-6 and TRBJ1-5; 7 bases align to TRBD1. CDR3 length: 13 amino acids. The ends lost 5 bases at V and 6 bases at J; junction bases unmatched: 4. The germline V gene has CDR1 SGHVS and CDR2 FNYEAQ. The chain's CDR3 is CASSLRQGQPQHF. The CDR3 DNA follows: TGTGCCAGCAGCCTTAGACAGGGTCAGCCCCAGCATTTT.